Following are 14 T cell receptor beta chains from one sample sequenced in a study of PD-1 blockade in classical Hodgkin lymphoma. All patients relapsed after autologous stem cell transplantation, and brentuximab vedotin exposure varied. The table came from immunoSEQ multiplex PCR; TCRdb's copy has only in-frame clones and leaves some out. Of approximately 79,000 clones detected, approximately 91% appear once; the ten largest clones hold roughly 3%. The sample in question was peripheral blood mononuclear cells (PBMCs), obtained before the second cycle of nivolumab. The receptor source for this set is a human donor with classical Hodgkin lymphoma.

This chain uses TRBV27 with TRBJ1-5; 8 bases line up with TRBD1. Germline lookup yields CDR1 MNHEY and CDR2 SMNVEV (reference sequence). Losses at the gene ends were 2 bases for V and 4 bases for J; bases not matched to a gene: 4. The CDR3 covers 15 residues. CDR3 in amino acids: CASSLRNRGNQPQHF. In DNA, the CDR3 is TGTGCCAGCAGTTTACGGAACAGGGGGAATCAGCCCCAGCATTTT.

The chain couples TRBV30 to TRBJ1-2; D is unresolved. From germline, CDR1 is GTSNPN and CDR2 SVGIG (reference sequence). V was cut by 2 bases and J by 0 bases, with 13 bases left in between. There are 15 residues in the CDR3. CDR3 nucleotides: TGTGCCTGGAGTCGGGGAATCGTCGCTAACTATGGCTACACCTTC. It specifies CAWSRGIVANYGYTF. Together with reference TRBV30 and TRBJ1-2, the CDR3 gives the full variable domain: SQTIHQWPATLVQPVGSPLSLECTVEGTSNPNLYWYRQAAGRGLQLLFYSVGIGQISSEVPQNLSASRPQDRQFILSSKKLLLSDSGFYLCAWSRGIVANYGYTFGSGTRLTVV.

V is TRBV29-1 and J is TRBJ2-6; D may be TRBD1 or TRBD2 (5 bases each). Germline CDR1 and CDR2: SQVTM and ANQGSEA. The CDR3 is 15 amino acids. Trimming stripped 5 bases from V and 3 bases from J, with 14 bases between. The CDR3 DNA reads TGCAGCGTTTTAGGCAGGGCGGGTGGGGCCAACGTCCTGACTTTC. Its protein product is CSVLGRAGGANVLTF.

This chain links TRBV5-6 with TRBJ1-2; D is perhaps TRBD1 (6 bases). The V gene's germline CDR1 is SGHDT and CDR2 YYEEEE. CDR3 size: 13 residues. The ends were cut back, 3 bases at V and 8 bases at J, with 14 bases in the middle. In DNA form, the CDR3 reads TGTGCCAGCAGCTCAGGACAGATTGGAGGCTACACCTTC. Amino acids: CASSSGQIGGYTF.

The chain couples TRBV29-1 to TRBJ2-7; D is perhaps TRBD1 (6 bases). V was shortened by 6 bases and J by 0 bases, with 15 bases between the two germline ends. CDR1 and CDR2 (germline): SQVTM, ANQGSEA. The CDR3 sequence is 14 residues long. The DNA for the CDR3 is TGCAGCGTCCTAGGGGGTACGGGCTCCTACGAGCAGTACTTC. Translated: CSVLGGTGSYEQYF.

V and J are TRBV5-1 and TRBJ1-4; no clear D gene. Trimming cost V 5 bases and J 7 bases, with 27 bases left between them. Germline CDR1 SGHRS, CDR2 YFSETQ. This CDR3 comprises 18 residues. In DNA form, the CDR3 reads TGCGCCAGCAGTATTACTTCAGGTCTCGGCGGTGGTGTTGAAAAACTGTTTTTT. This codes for CASSITSGLGGGVEKLFF.

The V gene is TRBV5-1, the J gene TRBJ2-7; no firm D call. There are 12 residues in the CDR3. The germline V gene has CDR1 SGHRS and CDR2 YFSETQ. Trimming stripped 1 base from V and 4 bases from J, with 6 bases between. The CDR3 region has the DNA TGCGCCAGCAGCTTGTCTGGTTACGAGCAGTACTTC. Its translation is CASSLSGYEQYF.

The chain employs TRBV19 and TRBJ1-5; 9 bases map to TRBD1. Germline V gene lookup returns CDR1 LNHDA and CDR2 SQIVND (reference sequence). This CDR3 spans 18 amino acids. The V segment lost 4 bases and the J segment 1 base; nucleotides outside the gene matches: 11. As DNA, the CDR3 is TGTGCCAGTAGTAGCCCGGGACAGGGCGTAGGGAGCAATCAGCCCCAGCATTTT. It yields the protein CASSSPGQGVGSNQPQHF.

The CDR3 spells CASSLYTEQYF. CDR3 coding DNA: TGTGCCAGCAGCTTATACACGGAGCAGTACTTC. This sequence joins TRBV11-2 and TRBJ2-7; D is unresolved. The length of the CDR3 is 11 residues. Germline V gene lookup returns CDR1 SGHAT and CDR2 FQNNGV. Trimming cost V 2 bases and J 7 bases, with 6 bases left between them.

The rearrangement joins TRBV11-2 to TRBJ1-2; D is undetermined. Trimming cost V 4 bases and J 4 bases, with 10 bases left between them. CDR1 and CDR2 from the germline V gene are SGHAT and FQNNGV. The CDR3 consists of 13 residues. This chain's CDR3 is CASSSPRSYGYTF. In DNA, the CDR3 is TGTGCCAGCAGCTCACCCAGGAGCTATGGCTACACCTTC. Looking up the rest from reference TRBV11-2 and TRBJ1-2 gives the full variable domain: EAGVAQSPRYKIIEKRQSVAFWCNPISGHATLYWYQQILGQGPKLLIQFQNNGVVDDSQLPKDRFSAERLKGVDSTLKIQPAKLEDSAVYLCASSSPRSYGYTFGSGTRLTVV.

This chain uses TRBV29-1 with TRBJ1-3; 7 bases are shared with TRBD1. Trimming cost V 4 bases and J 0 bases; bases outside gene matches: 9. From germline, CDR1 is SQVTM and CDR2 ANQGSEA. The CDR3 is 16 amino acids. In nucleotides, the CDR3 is TGCAGCGTTGGTGGACAGGAGGGGTCCTCTGGAAACACCATATATTTT. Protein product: CSVGGQEGSSGNTIYF.

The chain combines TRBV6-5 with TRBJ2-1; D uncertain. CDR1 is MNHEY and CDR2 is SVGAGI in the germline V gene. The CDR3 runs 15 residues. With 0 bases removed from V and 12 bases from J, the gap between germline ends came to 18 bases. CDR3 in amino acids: CASSYSTGHGDRQFF. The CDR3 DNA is TGTGCCAGCAGTTACTCGACCGGCCACGGTGATCGGCAGTTCTTC.

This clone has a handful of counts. CDR3 protein: CSVVLTRQGTEAFF. The DNA for the CDR3 is TGCAGCGTGGTACTGACACGCCAGGGCACTGAAGCTTTCTTT. The V call is TRBV29-1, the J call TRBJ1-1; perhaps TRBD1 as D (5 bases). CDR1 and CDR2 (germline): SQVTM, ANQGSEA. The germline V and J ends were trimmed by 6 bases and 4 bases, with 18 bases remaining between them. CDR3 length: 14 residues.

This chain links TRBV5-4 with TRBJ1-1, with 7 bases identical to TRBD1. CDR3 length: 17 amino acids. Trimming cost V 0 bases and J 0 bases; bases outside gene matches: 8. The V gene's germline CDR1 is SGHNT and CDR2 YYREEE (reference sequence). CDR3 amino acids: CASSLVGAGTVNTEAFF. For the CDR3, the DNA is TGTGCCAGCAGCTTGGTTGGGGCCGGGACAGTGAACACTGAAGCTTTCTTT.